The 24 T cell receptor beta chains below come from one sample, sequenced in a study of cytomegalovirus exposure and HLA in healthy donors. Amplification used 60 Vbeta primers and 13 Jbeta primers. Profiling relied on immunoSEQ multiplex PCR, and the TCRdb table lists in-frame clones only, not all of them. The sample has about 160,000 clones, approximately 80% seen once. The sequencing input was PBMCs. The receptor set was obtained from a male donor in good health and CMV-seropositive.

The V and J genes are TRBV7-3 and TRBJ2-7, with TRBD2 matching over 10 bases. From germline, CDR1 is SGHTA and CDR2 FQGTGA. Trimming took 5 bases from V and 5 from J; bases not matched to a gene: 6. The length of the CDR3 is 14 residues. The CDR3 here is CASSPTSGNHEQYF. Written as DNA, the CDR3 is TGTGCCAGCAGCCCCACTAGCGGGAACCACGAGCAGTACTTC.

The rearrangement joins TRBV27 to TRBJ1-5, with a tentative D call TRBD1 (6 bases). Germline V gene data show CDR1 as MNHEY and CDR2 as SMNVEV (reference sequence). This CDR3 has 14 residues. Trimming pared 5 bases from V and 6 bases from J, leaving 14 bases between. The CDR3 nucleotides read TGTGCCAGCAGTCCAGGACAGCAGGGTCAGCCCCAGCATTTT. It is translated as CASSPGQQGQPQHF.

The genes are TRBV4-1 and TRBJ2-3; 8 bases agree with TRBD1. CDR1 is MGHRA and CDR2 is YSYEKL in the germline V gene. J gave up 6 bases and V 5 bases, and 10 bases lay outside the gene matches. CDR3 length equals 15 residues. Here the CDR3 reads CASSLGQAKRDTQYF. The CDR3 nucleotides read TGCGCCAGCAGCTTGGGACAGGCCAAGAGGGATACGCAGTATTTT.

This chain's CDR3 is CASSGGRLVPPEQFF. CDR3 DNA: TGTGCCAGCAGTGGTGGGAGACTAGTCCCGCCTGAGCAGTTCTTC. The chain carries TRBV2 and TRBJ2-1; the D gene is possibly TRBD2 (6 bases). The CDR3 totals 15 residues. V lost 4 bases and J 9 bases, leaving 19 bases between the germline ends. CDR1 and CDR2 from the germline V gene are SNHLY and FYNNEI.

The chain joins TRBV28 to TRBJ2-3, with a weak D call TRBD1 (7 bases). The CDR3 consists of 15 residues. Germline values: CDR1 MDHEN, CDR2 SYDVKM. V shed 2 bases and J shed 2 bases, with 11 bases lying between them. The DNA of the CDR3 is TGTGCCAGCAGTTTAGCAGGGGGGTACACAGATACGCAGTATTTT. Translation gives CASSLAGGYTDTQYF.

This chain joins TRBV28 and TRBJ1-2, with 9 bases that match TRBD1. This CDR3 comprises 16 residues. Trimming cost V 5 bases and J 8 bases; bases outside gene matches: 15. Germline values: CDR1 MDHEN, CDR2 SYDVKM. The DNA of the CDR3 is TGTGCCAGCAGTGTCGAATACAGGGGGCTGTTGGAAGGCTACACCTTC. Its translation: CASSVEYRGLLEGYTF.

The chain joins TRBV9 to TRBJ2-7; 8 bases line up with TRBD1. Germline lookup yields CDR1 SGDLS and CDR2 YYNGEE. The trim removed 2 bases at V and 3 bases at J, leaving 4 bases unmatched. This CDR3 contains 14 residues. This CDR3 is CASSVGQANYEQYF. The CDR3 region has the DNA TGTGCCAGCAGCGTGGGACAGGCCAACTACGAGCAGTACTTC.

A note on this clone: The sample has other DNA sequences that encode this CDR3 too. J is TRBJ2-7 and V is TRBV5-4; 8 nucleotides line up with TRBD1. Germline V gene data show CDR1 as SGHNT and CDR2 as YYREEE (reference sequence). This CDR3 contains 14 residues. J gave up 4 bases and V 4 bases, and 7 bases lay outside the gene matches. CDR3 amino acids: CASSQGQELYEQYF. The CDR3 DNA sequence: TGTGCCAGCAGCCAGGGACAGGAGTTATACGAGCAGTACTTC.

J is TRBJ2-7 and V is TRBV5-1; TRBD1 agrees at 8 bases. Germline values: CDR1 SGHRS, CDR2 YFSETQ. CDR3 length: 11 amino acids. V dropped 7 bases and J dropped 5; count of bases not matched to a gene: 2. For the CDR3, the DNA is TGCGCCAGCCAGGGGGCCCACGAGCAGTACTTC. Translation gives CASQGAHEQYF.

There are a few counts of this clone. The gene calls are TRBV7-8 and TRBJ2-4, with D perhaps TRBD1 (6 bases). The V and J ends lost 4 bases and 7 bases respectively, with 23 bases between them. Germline V gene lookup returns CDR1 SGHVS and CDR2 FQNEAQ. The CDR3 is made up of 17 amino acids. The CDR3, as DNA: TGTGCCAGCAGCTCTAGAGGACCCGAAGGGACAAGGAACATTCAGTACTTC. Its protein is CASSSRGPEGTRNIQYF.

The rearrangement joins TRBV6-5 to TRBJ1-2; TRBD1 might be the D (5 bases). The CDR3 totals 15 residues. Between the trimmed V and J ends, which lost 0 bases and 11 bases, there was a span of 19 bases. Germline loops: CDR1 MNHEY, CDR2 SVGAGI. In DNA form, the CDR3 reads TGTGCCAGCAGTTACTCGAGTAACGGGGGAATGCCTTACACCTTC. Its protein is CASSYSSNGGMPYTF.

The V call is TRBV29-1, the J call TRBJ2-1; tentative D call: TRBD2 (6 bases). CDR1 is SQVTM, CDR2 ANQGSEA, per germline. Trimming stripped 5 bases from V and 10 bases from J, with 9 bases between. The CDR3 covers 10 residues. CDR3 bases: TGCAGCGTTCGTCGGGGGGAGCAGTTCTTC. Translating it yields CSVRRGEQFF.

CDR3 DNA sequence: TGTGCCAGTCGGACAGGGGGCGCGTCCTACACCTTC. Translation: CASRTGGASYTF. The chain has TRBV19 and TRBJ1-2; 11 nucleotides line up with TRBD1. This CDR3 region has 12 residues. The germline V gene has CDR1 LNHDA and CDR2 SQIVND (reference sequence). Trimming removed 8 bases from V and 10 bases from J; junction bases left unmatched: 6.

This chain connects TRBV19 to TRBJ2-5, with TRBD2 matching over 8 bases. V gave up 6 bases and J gave up 3 bases; unmatched junction bases: 3. This CDR3 region has 13 residues. CDR1 is LNHDA, CDR2 SQIVND, per germline (reference sequence). In DNA, the CDR3 is TGTGCCAGTAGGGGGACTAGGAAAGAGACCCAGTACTTC. This gives the protein CASRGTRKETQYF.

The chain uses TRBV29-1 and TRBJ2-7; TRBD2 matches at 11 bases. V trimming: 4 bases; J trimming: 4 bases; junction bases outside the gene matches: 3. This CDR3 is built from 13 residues. Germline V gene data show CDR1 as SQVTM and CDR2 as ANQGSEA. The CDR3 nucleotides are TGCAGCGTTGCAACTAGCGGGAGATACGAGCAGTACTTC. It translates to CSVATSGRYEQYF.

The rearrangement joins TRBV6-4 to TRBJ2-1; 9 bases agree with TRBD2. Germline CDR1 reads MRHNA; CDR2 reads SNTAGT. V lost 3 bases, J lost 5 bases, and 5 bases stayed unmatched. The CDR3 contains 15 residues. This chain's CDR3 is CASSEREGLNNEQFF. The CDR3 DNA follows: TGTGCCAGCAGTGAGCGGGAGGGCCTCAACAATGAGCAGTTCTTC.

The V gene is TRBV11-3, the J gene TRBJ1-1; D is undetermined. V was shortened by 5 bases and J by 9 bases, with 13 bases between the two germline ends. The CDR3 consists of 12 residues. Germline loops: CDR1 SGHNT, CDR2 YENEEA. The CDR3 here is CASSGSRLQAFF. The CDR3 DNA sequence: TGTGCCAGCAGCGGGAGTAGGCTCCAAGCTTTCTTT.

The rearrangement joins TRBV7-2 to TRBJ2-6, with D unresolved. V shed 1 base and J shed 15 bases, with 10 bases lying between them. Germline V gives CDR1 SGHTA, CDR2 FQGNSA. The CDR3 sequence is 12 residues long. This CDR3 is CASSLGLQDLTF. DNA of the CDR3: TGTGCCAGCAGCTTAGGCCTCCAGGACCTGACTTTC.

The chain joins TRBV18 to TRBJ2-5; 7 nucleotides align to TRBD1. CDR1 and CDR2 from the germline V gene are KGHSH and LQKENI. Unmatched junction bases numbered 11, after V lost 6 bases and J lost 4 bases. The CDR3 has 15 amino acids. CDR3 DNA sequence: TGTGCCAGCTCCGACCCGGGACAGAATAGAGAGACCCAGTACTTC. Translating it yields CASSDPGQNRETQYF.

This clone has more than one count but fewer than ten. The chain couples TRBV2 to TRBJ2-2; tentatively, D is TRBD1 (6 bases). Germline loops: CDR1 SNHLY, CDR2 FYNNEI. Trimming removed 6 bases from V and 5 bases from J, with 10 bases in between. The length of the CDR3 is 13 residues. CDR3 sequence (DNA): TGTGCCAGCAGGAGGGGGTTAACCGGGGAGCTGTTTTTT. This gives the protein CASRRGLTGELFF.

The chain joins TRBV6-4 to TRBJ2-1; weak D call: TRBD2 (6 bases). The germline V and J ends were trimmed by 10 bases and 2 bases, with 15 bases remaining between them. Germline V gives CDR1 MRHNA, CDR2 SNTAGT. The CDR3 contains 14 residues. Here the CDR3 reads CATMPSVAYNEQFF. Written as DNA, the CDR3 is TGTGCCACCATGCCTAGCGTTGCCTACAATGAGCAGTTCTTC.

The J gene is TRBJ1-5, the V gene TRBV6-1; 9 bases match TRBD1. The CDR3 is 15 amino acids. V was pared by 6 bases and J by 4 bases, with 7 bases of the junction left unmatched. The germline V gene has CDR1 MNHNS and CDR2 SASEGT. CDR3 in amino acids: CASRYRDRENQPQHF. The CDR3 DNA is TGTGCCAGCAGATACCGGGACAGGGAAAATCAGCCCCAGCATTTT.

This sequence joins TRBV28 and TRBJ1-4; TRBD1 agrees at 7 bases. CDR3 length equals 15 residues. V was pared by 4 bases and J by 3 bases, with 5 bases of the junction left unmatched. CDR1 and CDR2 from the germline V gene are MDHEN and SYDVKM. CDR3 bases: TGTGCCAGCAGTTCCCCCGGGACAGCTAATGAAAAACTGTTTTTT. Its protein product is CASSSPGTANEKLFF.

V usage is TRBV28 and J usage is TRBJ2-5; D is possibly TRBD2 (5 bases). CDR1 is MDHEN and CDR2 is SYDVKM in the germline V gene. Trimming took 6 bases from V and 3 from J, leaving 11 bases between them. The CDR3 length is 13 residues. The CDR3 loop is CASSPGREETQYF. The DNA of the CDR3 is TGTGCCAGCAGCCCCGGGCGGGAAGAGACCCAGTACTTC.